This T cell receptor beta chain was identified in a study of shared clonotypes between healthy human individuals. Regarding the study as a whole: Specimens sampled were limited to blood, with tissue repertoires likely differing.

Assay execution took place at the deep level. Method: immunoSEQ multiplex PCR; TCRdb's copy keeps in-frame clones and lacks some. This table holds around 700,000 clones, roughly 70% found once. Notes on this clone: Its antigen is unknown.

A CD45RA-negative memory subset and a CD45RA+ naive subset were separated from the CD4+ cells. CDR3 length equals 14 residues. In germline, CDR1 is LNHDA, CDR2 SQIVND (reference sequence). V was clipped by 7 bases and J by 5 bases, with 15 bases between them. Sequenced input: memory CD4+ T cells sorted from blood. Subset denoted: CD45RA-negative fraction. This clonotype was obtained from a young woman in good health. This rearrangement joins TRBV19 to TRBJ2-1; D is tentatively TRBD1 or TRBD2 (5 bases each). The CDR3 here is CASTGTPMDNEQFF. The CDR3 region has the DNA TGTGCCAGTACGGGGACGCCTATGGACAATGAGCAGTTCTTC.